The T cell receptor (beta chain) described here comes from a study of cytomegalovirus exposure and HLA in healthy donors. PCR employed 60 Vbeta and 13 Jbeta primers. This table comes from immunoSEQ multiplex PCR, and its TCRdb copy is limited to in-frame clones, with some not included. Of approximately 140,000 clones in the sample, about 80% were seen once. Comments on this clone: Its target is not known.

General study findings and limits: An analysis that came later showed most CMV-associated TCR beta chains appearing HLA-restricted. In vitro confirmation showed a few CMV-associated chains to be CMV antigen specific.

The CDR3 is 14 amino acids. Trimming stripped 9 bases from V and 9 bases from J, with 21 bases between. Germline V gene lookup returns CDR1 LNHDA and CDR2 SQIVND (reference sequence). The receptor's source is a woman between 40 and 55 years old in good health and CMV-seronegative. Material for sequencing was PBMCs. The chain couples TRBV19 to TRBJ2-1, with TRBD2 as a possible D gene (6 bases). This CDR3 is CASLPGVRRSEQFF. CDR3 nucleotide sequence: TGTGCCAGCCTCCCGGGGGTCCGCCGCAGTGAGCAGTTCTTC.